The rows below give T cell receptor beta chains drawn from one sample of a study of chemoradiotherapy in HPV16-positive cancers. The data were produced by immunoSEQ multiplex PCR, yet TCRdb's version contains in-frame clones alone and is incomplete. The sample carries tens of thousands of clones, around four fifths recorded once. The material was blood, obtained from a patient who underwent chemoradiotherapy. These receptors were collected from a human donor with HPV-associated anogenital cancer. Each CDR3 is given with its conserved first and last residue. The D gene is left open where the match is weak. A clone size is listed for some rows: how often the clone was seen (once, few, many), or a class if it is expanded.

D,length,J,size,V,DNA,CDR3
-,13,TRBJ1-6,-,TRBV7-9,TGTGCCAGCAGCCCCAGTGCCGGGACACCCCTCCACTTT,CASSPSAGTPLHF
TRBD1,14,TRBJ2-1,-,TRBV6-4,TGTGCCAGCAGTGGGGGACAGGACGGGGGTGAGCAGTTCTTC,CASSGGQDGGEQFF
-,15,TRBJ2-7,-,TRBV9,TGTGCCAGCAGCAGCCGGCCCGCCCCAACCTACGAGCAGTACTTC,CASSSRPAPTYEQYF
-,16,TRBJ2-2,-,TRBV9,TGTGCCAGCAGCCCCGAATCTGGGCCAAACACCGGGGAGCTGTTTTTT,CASSPESGPNTGELFF
-,15,TRBJ2-3,-,TRBV5-1,TGCGCCAGCAGCTTGGGTTCGGGGGGCGCAGATACGCAGTATTTT,CASSLGSGGADTQYF
-,13,TRBJ2-3,once,TRBV19,TGTGCCGCTAGGGGGGATCCCACAGATACGCAATATTTT,CAARGDPTDTQYF
TRBD1,14,TRBJ1-2,-,TRBV5-1,TGCGCCAGCAGCGAACGGACAGGGAACCATGGCTACACCTTC,CASSERTGNHGYTF
-,16,TRBJ2-3,-,TRBV19,TGTGCCAGTAGTGGACGGGGGGCCGGACCGACAGATACGCAGTATTTT,CASSGRGAGPTDTQYF
-,15,TRBJ1-2,-,TRBV7-8,TGTGCCAGCAGCGGAGGGAGGATTGGCGACTATGGCTACACCTTC,CASSGGRIGDYGYTF
-,14,TRBJ2-3,-,TRBV2,TGTGCCAGCATGTTGTACACTAGCACAGATACGCAGTATTTT,CASMLYTSTDTQYF
-,13,TRBJ1-1,few,TRBV30,TGTGCCTGGAGTCATCGACAGGACACTGAAGCTTTCTTT,CAWSHRQDTEAFF
TRBD1,15,TRBJ1-2,-,TRBV5-5,TGTGCCAGCAGCTTGCTATACGGACAGGGGGGCGGCTACACCTTC,CASSLLYGQGGGYTF
TRBD1,15,TRBJ1-6,-,TRBV5-8,TGTGCCAGCAGCTTGCTCAAACAGGGGAATTCACCCCTCCACTTT,CASSLLKQGNSPLHF
-,16,TRBJ1-5,-,TRBV19,TGTGCCAGTAGTATAGCCCCAGGGTCTAGCAATCAGCCCCAGCATTTT,CASSIAPGSSNQPQHF
TRBD1,16,TRBJ1-1,-,TRBV27,TGTGCCAGCAGTTCCCGACAGGGGCCCTACCTTGTCGAAGCTTTCTTT,CASSSRQGPYLVEAFF
-,14,TRBJ2-3,-,TRBV27,TGTGCCAGCAGTTTATCGATGGGTCTGGATACGCAGTATTTT,CASSLSMGLDTQYF
-,15,TRBJ2-3,-,TRBV2,TGTGCCAGCAGTGAACAAGGGCAGAGAGTAGATACGCAGTATTTT,CASSEQGQRVDTQYF
TRBD2,16,TRBJ2-7,-,TRBV7-9,TGTGCCAGCAGCTCCCCCCCGCGCGGGGGGCCCTACGAGCAGTACTTC,CASSSPPRGGPYEQYF
TRBD1,18,TRBJ1-2,-,TRBV19,TGTGCCAGTAGTATAGAGGGGACAGGGGGGTTCTGGAACTATGGCTACACCTTC,CASSIEGTGGFWNYGYTF
-,16,TRBJ1-3,-,TRBV10-2,TGCGCCAGCAGTGAGTCGATTCCGGGGCTGGCAGACACCATATATTTT,CASSESIPGLADTIYF
-,16,TRBJ1-1,-,TRBV7-9,TGTGCCAGCAGCTTAGCGGGCGGGGGCGGAAACACTGAAGCTTTCTTT,CASSLAGGGGNTEAFF
-,14,TRBJ1-1,-,TRBV10-3,TGTGCCATCAGTCCCTGGGCGGGTAACACTGAAGCTTTCTTT,CAISPWAGNTEAFF
TRBD1,15,TRBJ2-2,-,TRBV5-1,TGCGCCAGCAGCTTGGCACAGGGGGCAGGCGGGGAGCTGTTTTTT,CASSLAQGAGGELFF
-,11,TRBJ1-2,-,TRBV20-1,TGCAGTGTTTCGGACAGCTATGGCTACACCTTC,CSVSDSYGYTF
TRBD1,13,TRBJ2-5,-,TRBV30,TGTGCCTGGAGGGAATGGGACAGGAAGACCCAGTACTTC,CAWREWDRKTQYF
-,14,TRBJ2-3,once,TRBV7-2,TGTGCCAGCAGCCCCCAGCGGAGCACAGATACGCAGTATTTT,CASSPQRSTDTQYF
-,15,TRBJ1-1,-,TRBV16,TGTGCCAGCAGCCAAAGGGTCCTTCTTAGAGGTGAAGCTTTCTTT,CASSQRVLLRGEAFF
-,15,TRBJ1-5,-,TRBV29-1,TGCAGCGTTGTCGGGGCAGGGGCGAGTAATCAGCCCCAGCATTTT,CSVVGAGASNQPQHF
-,15,TRBJ2-1,-,TRBV6-5,TGTGCCAGCAGTTACGAGACACAGACCTCCAATGAGCAGTTCTTC,CASSYETQTSNEQFF
-,14,TRBJ1-1,-,TRBV5-4,TGTGCCAGCAGCTTGGCGCGGCCGAGGCCTGAAGCTTTCTTT,CASSLARPRPEAFF
TRBD1,14,TRBJ1-2,-,TRBV7-2,TGTGCCAGCAGCTCGTCAGGGGGAAGGTATGGCTACACCTTC,CASSSSGGRYGYTF
-,14,TRBJ2-3,-,TRBV5-6,TGTGCCAGCGTGGGGCGCCGCAGCACAGATACGCAGTATTTT,CASVGRRSTDTQYF